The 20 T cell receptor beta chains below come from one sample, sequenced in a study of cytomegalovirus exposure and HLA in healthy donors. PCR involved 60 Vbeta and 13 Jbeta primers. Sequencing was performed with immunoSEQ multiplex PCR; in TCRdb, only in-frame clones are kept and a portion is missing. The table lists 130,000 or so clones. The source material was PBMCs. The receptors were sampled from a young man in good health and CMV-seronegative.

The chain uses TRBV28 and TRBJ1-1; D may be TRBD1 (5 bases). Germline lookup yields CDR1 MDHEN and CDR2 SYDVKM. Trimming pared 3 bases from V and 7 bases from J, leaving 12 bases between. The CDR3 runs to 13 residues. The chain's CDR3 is CASSLSGDFEAFF. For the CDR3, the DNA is TGTGCCAGCAGTTTGAGCGGGGACTTTGAAGCTTTCTTT.

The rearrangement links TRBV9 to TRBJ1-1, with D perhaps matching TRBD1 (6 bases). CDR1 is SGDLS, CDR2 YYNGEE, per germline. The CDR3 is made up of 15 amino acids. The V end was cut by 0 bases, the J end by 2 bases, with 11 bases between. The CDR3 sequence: CASSVGTQGNTEAFF. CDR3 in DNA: TGTGCCAGCAGCGTAGGAACACAGGGAAACACTGAAGCTTTCTTT.

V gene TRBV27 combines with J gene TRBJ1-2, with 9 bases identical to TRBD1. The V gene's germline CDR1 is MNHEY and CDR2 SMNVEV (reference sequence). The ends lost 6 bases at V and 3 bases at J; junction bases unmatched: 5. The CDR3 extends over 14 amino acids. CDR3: CASSGTGTYYGYTF. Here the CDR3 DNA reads TGTGCCAGCAGCGGGACAGGGACGTACTATGGCTACACCTTC.

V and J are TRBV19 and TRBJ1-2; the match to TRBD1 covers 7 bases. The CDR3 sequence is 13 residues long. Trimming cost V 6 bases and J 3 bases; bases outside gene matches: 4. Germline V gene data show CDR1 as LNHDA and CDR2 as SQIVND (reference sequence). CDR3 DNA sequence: TGTGCCAGTAGGCTACAGGGGCACTATGGCTACACCTTC. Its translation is CASRLQGHYGYTF.

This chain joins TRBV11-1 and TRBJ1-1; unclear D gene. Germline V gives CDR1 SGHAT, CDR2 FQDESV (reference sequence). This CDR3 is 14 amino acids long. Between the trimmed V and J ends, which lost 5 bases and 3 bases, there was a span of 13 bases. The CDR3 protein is CASSLHGGHTEAFF. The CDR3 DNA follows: TGTGCCAGCAGCCTACATGGAGGGCACACTGAAGCTTTCTTT.

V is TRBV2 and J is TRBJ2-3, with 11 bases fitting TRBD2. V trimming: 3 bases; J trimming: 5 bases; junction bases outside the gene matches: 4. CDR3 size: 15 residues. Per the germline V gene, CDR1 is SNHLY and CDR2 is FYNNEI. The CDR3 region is CASSETSGAVDTQYF. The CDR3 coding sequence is TGTGCCAGCAGTGAGACTAGCGGGGCCGTAGATACGCAGTATTTT.

CDR3 sequence (DNA): TGTGCCAGCAGCCTGGGACTAGCGGGGTTGAATGAGCAGTTCTTC. The encoded protein is CASSLGLAGLNEQFF. This rearrangement joins TRBV11-2 to TRBJ2-1; the match to TRBD2 covers 13 bases. From germline, CDR1 is SGHAT and CDR2 FQNNGV. V lost 5 bases, J lost 7 bases, and 5 bases stayed unmatched. The CDR3 is made up of 15 amino acids.

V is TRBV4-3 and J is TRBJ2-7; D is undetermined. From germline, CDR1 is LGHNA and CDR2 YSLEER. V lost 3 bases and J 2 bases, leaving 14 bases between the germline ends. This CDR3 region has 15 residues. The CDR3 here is CASSHAHRGAYEQYF. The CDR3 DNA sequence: TGCGCCAGCAGCCACGCACACCGAGGTGCCTACGAGCAGTACTTC.

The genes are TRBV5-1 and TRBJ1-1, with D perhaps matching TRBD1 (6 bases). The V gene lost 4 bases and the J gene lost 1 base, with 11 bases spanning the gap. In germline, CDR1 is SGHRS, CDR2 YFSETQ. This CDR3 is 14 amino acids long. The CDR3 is CASSGFRGNTEAFF. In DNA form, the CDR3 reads TGCGCCAGCAGCGGATTCAGGGGGAACACTGAAGCTTTCTTT.

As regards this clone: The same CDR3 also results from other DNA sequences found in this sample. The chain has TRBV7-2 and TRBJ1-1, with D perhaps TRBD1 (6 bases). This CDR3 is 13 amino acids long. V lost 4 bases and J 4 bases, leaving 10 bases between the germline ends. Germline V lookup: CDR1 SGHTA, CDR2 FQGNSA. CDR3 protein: CASSYRVGTEAFF. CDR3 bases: TGTGCCAGCAGCTACAGGGTCGGCACTGAAGCTTTCTTT.

The CDR3 loop is CASSFRGGGYGYTF. The CDR3 DNA sequence: TGTGCCAGCAGTTTCCGAGGGGGCGGCTATGGCTACACCTTC. The gene calls are TRBV28 and TRBJ1-2, with 7 positions matching TRBD1. With 3 bases clipped from V and 4 bases from J, the junction kept 5 bases outside the gene matches. Germline-derived CDR1 and CDR2 are MDHEN and SYDVKM. This CDR3 spans 14 amino acids.

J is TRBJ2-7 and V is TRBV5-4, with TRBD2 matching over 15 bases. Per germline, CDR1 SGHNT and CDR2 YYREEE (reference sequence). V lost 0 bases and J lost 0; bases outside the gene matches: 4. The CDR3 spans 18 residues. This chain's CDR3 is CASSLEGTSGRRSYEQYF. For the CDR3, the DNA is TGTGCCAGCAGCTTGGAGGGGACTAGCGGGAGGCGCTCCTACGAGCAGTACTTC.

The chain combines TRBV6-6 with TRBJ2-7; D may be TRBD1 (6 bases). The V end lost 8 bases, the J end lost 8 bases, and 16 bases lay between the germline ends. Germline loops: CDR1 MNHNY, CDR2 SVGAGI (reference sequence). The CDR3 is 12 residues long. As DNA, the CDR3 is TGTGCCAGCGGCTCAACAGGGATTCAGCAGTACTTC. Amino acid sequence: CASGSTGIQQYF.

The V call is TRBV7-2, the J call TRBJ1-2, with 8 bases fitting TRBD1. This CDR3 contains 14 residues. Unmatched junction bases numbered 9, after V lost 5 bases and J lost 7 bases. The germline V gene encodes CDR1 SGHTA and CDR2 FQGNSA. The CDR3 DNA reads TGTGCCAGCAGCGGACCATCCGACAGGGGTGGCTACACCTTC. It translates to CASSGPSDRGGYTF.

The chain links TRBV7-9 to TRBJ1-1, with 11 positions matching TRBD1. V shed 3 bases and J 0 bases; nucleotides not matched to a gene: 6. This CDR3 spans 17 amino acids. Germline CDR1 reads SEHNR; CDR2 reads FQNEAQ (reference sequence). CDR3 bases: TGTGCCAGCAGCTTGGGGACAGGGGGTCTCATGAACACTGAAGCTTTCTTT. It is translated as CASSLGTGGLMNTEAFF.

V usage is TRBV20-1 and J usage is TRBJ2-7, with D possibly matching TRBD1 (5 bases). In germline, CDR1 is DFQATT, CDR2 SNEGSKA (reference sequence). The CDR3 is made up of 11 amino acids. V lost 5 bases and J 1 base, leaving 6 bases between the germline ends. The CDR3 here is CSAYRSYEQYF. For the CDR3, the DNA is TGCAGTGCTTACAGGTCCTACGAGCAGTACTTC.

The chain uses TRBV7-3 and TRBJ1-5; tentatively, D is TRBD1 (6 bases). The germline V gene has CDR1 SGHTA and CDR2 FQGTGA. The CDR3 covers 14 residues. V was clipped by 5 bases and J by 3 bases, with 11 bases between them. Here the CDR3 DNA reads TGTGCCAGCAGCCCCACAGGGCTCAATCAGCCCCAGCATTTT. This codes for CASSPTGLNQPQHF.

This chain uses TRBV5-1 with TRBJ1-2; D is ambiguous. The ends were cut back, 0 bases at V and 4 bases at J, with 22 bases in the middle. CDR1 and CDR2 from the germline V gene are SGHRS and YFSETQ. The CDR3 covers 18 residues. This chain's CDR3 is CASSLAVFSGSEGYGYTF. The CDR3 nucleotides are TGCGCCAGCAGCTTGGCCGTCTTTAGCGGGAGCGAAGGCTATGGCTACACCTTC.

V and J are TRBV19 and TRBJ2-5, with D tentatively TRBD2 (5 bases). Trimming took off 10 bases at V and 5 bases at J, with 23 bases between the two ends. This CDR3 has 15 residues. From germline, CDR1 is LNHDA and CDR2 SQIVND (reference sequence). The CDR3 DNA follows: TGTGCCACCACGAGAGGGTTGTTCTCGGAGGAGACCCAGTACTTC. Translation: CATTRGLFSEETQYF.

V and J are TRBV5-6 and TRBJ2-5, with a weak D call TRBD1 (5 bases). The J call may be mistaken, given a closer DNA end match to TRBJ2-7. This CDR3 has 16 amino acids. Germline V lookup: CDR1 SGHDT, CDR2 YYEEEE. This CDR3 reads CASSSPDQGTPYEQYF. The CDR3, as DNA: TGTGCCAGCAGTAGCCCCGACCAGGGTACTCCCTACGAGCAGTACTTC.